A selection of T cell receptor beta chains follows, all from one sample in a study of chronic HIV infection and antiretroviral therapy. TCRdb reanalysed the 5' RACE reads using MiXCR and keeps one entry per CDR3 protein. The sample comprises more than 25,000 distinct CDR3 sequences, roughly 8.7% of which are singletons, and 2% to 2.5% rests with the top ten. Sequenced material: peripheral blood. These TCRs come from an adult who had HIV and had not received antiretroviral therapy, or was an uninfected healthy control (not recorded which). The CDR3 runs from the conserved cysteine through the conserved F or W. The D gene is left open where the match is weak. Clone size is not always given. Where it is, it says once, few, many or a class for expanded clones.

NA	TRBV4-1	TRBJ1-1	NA	TGCGCCAGCAGCCAAGTCTTGAACACTGAAGCTTTCTTT	CASSQVLNTEAFF
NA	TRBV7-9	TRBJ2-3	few	TGTGCCAGCAGCCCGCCAATGGGGGCTGGAGATACGCAGTATTTT	CASSPPMGAGDTQYF
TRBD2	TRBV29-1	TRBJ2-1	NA	TGCAGCGCTCCATCCGGGGGGGGTGAGCAGTTCTTC	CSAPSGGGEQFF
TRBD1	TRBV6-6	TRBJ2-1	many	TGTGCCAGCAGTCTGACAGGGTTGGTAAATGAGCAGTTCTTC	CASSLTGLVNEQFF
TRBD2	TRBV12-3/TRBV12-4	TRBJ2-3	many	TGTGCCAGCAGTTCAACTAGCGGGGCTTGGGATACGCAGTATTTT	CASSSTSGAWDTQYF
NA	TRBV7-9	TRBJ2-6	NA	TGTGCCAGCAGCCCTCGACAGGTGCCCCCTGGGGCCAACGTCCTGACTTTC	CASSPRQVPPGANVLTF
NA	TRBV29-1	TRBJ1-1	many	TGCAGCATTAAAGGGGGAGGTCTTGAAGCTTTCTTT	CSIKGGGLEAFF
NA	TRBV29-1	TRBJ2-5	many	TGCAGCGTTGAAGCCAAGGACTCTTCGCACCAGACCCAGTACTTC	CSVEAKDSSHQTQYF
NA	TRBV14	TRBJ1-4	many	TGTGCCAGGACAGGTCAAACTAATGAAAAACTGTTTTTT	CARTGQTNEKLFF
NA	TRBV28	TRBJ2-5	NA	TGTGCCAGCAGCCCCGGACTCGGAGCGTATGGGACCCAGTACTTC	CASSPGLGAYGTQYF
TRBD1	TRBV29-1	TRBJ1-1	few	TGCAGCGTCGGACAGGGGGTACCTGAAGCTTTCTTT	CSVGQGVPEAFF
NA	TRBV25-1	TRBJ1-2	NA	TGTGCCAGCAGTGGGAGAGGAGCTAACTATGGCTACACCTTC	CASSGRGANYGYTF
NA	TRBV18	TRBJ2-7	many	TGTGCCAGCTCACCACCTGCCGCCTACGAGCAGTACTTC	CASSPPAAYEQYF
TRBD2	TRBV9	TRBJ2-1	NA	TGTGCCAGCAGCGTAAGGACTAGCGGGACATACAATGAGCAGTTCTTC	CASSVRTSGTYNEQFF
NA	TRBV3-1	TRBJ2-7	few	TGTGCCAGCAGCCAAGAGAGCACCTACGAGCAGTACTTC	CASSQESTYEQYF